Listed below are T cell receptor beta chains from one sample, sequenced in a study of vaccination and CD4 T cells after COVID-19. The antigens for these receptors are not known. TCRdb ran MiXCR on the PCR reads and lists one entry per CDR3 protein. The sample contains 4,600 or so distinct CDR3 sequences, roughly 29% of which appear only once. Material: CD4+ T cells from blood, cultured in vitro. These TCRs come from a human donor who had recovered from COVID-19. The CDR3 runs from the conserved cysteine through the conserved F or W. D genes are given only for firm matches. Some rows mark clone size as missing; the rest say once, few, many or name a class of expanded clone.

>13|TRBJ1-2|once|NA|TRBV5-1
CASSLDSASGYTF
TGCGCCAGCAGCTTGGACAGTGCATCGGGCTACACCTTC
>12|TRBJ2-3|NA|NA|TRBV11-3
CASSPTGDTQYF
TGTGCCAGCAGCCCCACAGGAGATACGCAGTATTTT
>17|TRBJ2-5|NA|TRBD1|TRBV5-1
CASSFTTGTGVAETQYF
TGCGCCAGCAGCTTTACCACGGGGACAGGGGTGGCGGAGACCCAGTACTTC
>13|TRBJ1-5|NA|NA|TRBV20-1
CSAIQQGYQPQHF
TGCAGTGCTATCCAGCAGGGCTACCAGCCCCAGCATTTT
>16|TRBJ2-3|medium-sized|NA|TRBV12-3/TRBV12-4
CASSFRSGASTDTQYF
TGTGCCAGCAGTTTTCGCAGCGGAGCTAGCACAGATACGCAGTATTTT
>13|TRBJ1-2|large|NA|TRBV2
CASRRLTSHGYTF
TGTGCCAGCAGGAGACTCACCTCGCATGGCTACACCTTC
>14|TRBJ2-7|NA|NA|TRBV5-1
CASSLAAGAYEQYF
TGCGCCAGCAGCTTGGCCGCAGGGGCCTACGAGCAGTACTTC
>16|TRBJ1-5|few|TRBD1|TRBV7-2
CASSVTGTGYNQPQHF
TGTGCCAGCAGCGTAACCGGGACAGGGTACAATCAGCCCCAGCATTTT
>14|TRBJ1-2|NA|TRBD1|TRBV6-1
CASRTRRQGDGYTF
TGTGCCAGCAGAACTCGCAGACAGGGGGATGGCTACACCTTC
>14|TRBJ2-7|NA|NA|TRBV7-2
CASSFRSGPYEQYF
TGTGCCAGCAGCTTCAGGAGTGGCCCCTACGAGCAGTACTTC
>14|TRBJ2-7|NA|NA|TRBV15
CATGKDRVSYEQYF
TGTGCCACCGGAAAGGACCGCGTCTCCTACGAGCAGTACTTC
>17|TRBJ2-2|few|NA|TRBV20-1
CSAREGMTGGYTGELFF
TGCAGTGCTAGAGAGGGGATGACGGGGGGCTACACCGGGGAGCTGTTTTTT
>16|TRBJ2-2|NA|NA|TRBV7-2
CASSRNGGSNTGELFF
TGTGCCAGCAGCCGCAACGGGGGCTCGAACACCGGGGAGCTGTTTTTT
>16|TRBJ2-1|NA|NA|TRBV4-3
CASSQTGARWYNEQFF
TGCGCCAGCAGCCAGACGGGGGCGAGGTGGTACAATGAGCAGTTCTTC
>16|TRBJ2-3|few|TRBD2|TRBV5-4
CASSLGLAGSTDTQYF
TGTGCCAGCAGCCTGGGACTAGCGGGGAGCACAGATACGCAGTATTTT
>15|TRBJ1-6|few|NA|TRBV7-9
CASRGPEGYNSPLHF
TGTGCCAGCAGAGGACCCGAGGGTTATAATTCACCCCTCCACTTT
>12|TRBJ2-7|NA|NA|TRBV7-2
CATGREPYEQYF
TGTGCCACAGGCAGGGAACCTTACGAGCAGTACTTC
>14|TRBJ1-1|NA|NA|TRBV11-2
CASSLTTESTEAFF
TGTGCCAGCAGCTTGACGACAGAAAGCACTGAAGCTTTCTTT
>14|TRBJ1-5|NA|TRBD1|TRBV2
CASRQGATNQPQHF
TGTGCCAGCAGACAGGGGGCCACCAATCAGCCCCAGCATTTT
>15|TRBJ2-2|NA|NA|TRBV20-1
CSARESGGPTGELFF
TGCAGTGCTAGAGAGTCTGGGGGCCCCACCGGGGAGCTGTTTTTT
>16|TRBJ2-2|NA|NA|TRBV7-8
CASSLAPGVRTGELFF
TGTGCCAGCAGCTTAGCTCCGGGAGTCAGGACCGGGGAGCTGTTTTTT
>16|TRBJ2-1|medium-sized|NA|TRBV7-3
CASSPRSLGDHNEQFF
TGTGCCAGCAGCCCCCGGTCTCTGGGGGACCACAATGAGCAGTTCTTC
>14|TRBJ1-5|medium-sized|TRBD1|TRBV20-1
CSARVGGGRQPQHF
TGCAGTGCTAGAGTAGGGGGCGGGAGACAGCCCCAGCATTTT
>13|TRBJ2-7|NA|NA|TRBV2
CASSEKLAGEQYF
TGTGCCAGCAGTGAAAAGCTAGCTGGGGAGCAGTACTTC
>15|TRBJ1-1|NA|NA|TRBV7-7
CPSSLARIRDTEAFF
TGTCCTAGCAGCTTAGCGCGCATACGAGACACTGAAGCTTTCTTT
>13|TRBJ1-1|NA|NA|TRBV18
CASSVGLEREAFF
TGTGCCAGCTCAGTCGGATTAGAACGAGAAGCTTTCTTT
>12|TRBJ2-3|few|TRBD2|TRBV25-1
CAAGGGLGTQYF
TGTGCCGCCGGGGGGGGACTCGGCACGCAGTATTTT
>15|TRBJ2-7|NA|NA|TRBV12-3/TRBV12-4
CASSRDSQIKNEQYF
TGTGCCAGCAGTCGGGACTCGCAAATCAAGAACGAGCAGTACTTC
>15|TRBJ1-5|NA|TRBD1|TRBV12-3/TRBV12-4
CASIRTGTGVQPQHF
TGTGCCAGCATCCGGACCGGGACAGGGGTTCAGCCCCAGCATTTT
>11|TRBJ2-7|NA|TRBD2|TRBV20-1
CSAWGGDEQYF
TGCAGTGCTTGGGGGGGGGACGAGCAGTACTTC
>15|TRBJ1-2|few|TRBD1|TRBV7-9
CASSLGAGGWYGYTF
TGTGCCAGCAGCTTAGGGGCAGGGGGCTGGTATGGCTACACCTTC
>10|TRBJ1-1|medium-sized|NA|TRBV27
CARLNTEAFF
TGTGCCAGGCTGAACACTGAAGCTTTCTTT
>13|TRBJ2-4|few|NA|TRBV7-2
CASSGQRGDIQYF
TGTGCCAGCAGCGGCCAGAGGGGCGACATTCAGTACTTC
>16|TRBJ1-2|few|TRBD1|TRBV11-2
CASSGLRSGQGQGYTF
TGTGCCAGCAGCGGATTGAGATCGGGACAGGGTCAAGGCTACACCTTC
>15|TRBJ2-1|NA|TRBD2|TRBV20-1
CSATLAGRIYNEQFF
TGCAGTGCTACACTAGCGGGGAGGATCTACAATGAGCAGTTCTTC
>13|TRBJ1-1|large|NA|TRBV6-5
CASSYYMNTEAFF
TGTGCCAGCAGTTACTACATGAACACTGAAGCTTTCTTT
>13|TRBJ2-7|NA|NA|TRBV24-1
CATSDSGRYEQYF
TGTGCCACCAGTGATTCGGGCCGCTACGAGCAGTACTTC
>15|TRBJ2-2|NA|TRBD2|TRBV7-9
CASSPRGGPTGELFF
TGTGCCAGCAGCCCACGCGGGGGACCCACCGGGGAGCTGTTTTTT
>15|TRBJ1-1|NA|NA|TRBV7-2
CASAGWGGGNTEAFF
TGTGCCAGCGCGGGGTGGGGTGGGGGTAACACTGAAGCTTTCTTT
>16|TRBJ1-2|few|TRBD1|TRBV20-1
CSARDLMGQEKYGYTF
TGCAGTGCTAGAGATCTGATGGGACAGGAGAAATATGGCTACACCTTC
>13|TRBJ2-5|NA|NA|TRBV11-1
CASSPRVVETQYF
TGTGCCAGCAGCCCTAGGGTGGTTGAGACCCAGTACTTC
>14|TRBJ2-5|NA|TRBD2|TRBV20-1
CSASDWTRQETQYF
TGCAGTGCTAGCGACTGGACTAGACAAGAGACCCAGTACTTC
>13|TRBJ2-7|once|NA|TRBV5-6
CASSIETGSEQYF
TGTGCCAGCAGCATTGAAACAGGGAGCGAGCAGTACTTC
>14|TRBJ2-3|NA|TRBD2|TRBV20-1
CSAKSGRGTDTQYF
TGCAGTGCAAAGAGCGGGAGGGGCACAGATACGCAGTATTTT
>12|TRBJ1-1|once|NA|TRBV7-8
CASSRWWGGAFF
TGTGCCAGCAGCAGGTGGTGGGGAGGTGCTTTCTTT
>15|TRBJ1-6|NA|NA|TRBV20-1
CSARDPRQGRAPLHF
TGCAGTGCTAGAGATCCCCGTCAAGGGCGGGCCCCCCTCCACTTT
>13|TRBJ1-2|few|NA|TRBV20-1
CSARVGQGEGYTF
TGCAGTGCTAGAGTAGGTCAGGGCGAGGGCTACACCTTC
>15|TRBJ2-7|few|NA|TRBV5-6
CASSRVAGPSYEQYF
TGTGCCAGCAGCCGGGTGGCAGGTCCCTCCTACGAGCAGTACTTC
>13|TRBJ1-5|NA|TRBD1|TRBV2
CASKGQGVQPQHF
TGTGCCAGCAAGGGACAGGGTGTCCAGCCCCAGCATTTT
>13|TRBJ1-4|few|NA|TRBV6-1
CASSTGRSEKLFF
TGTGCCAGCAGTACCGGGAGATCTGAAAAACTGTTTTTT
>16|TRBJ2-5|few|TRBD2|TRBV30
CAWSPRLAGGLETQYF
TGTGCCTGGAGCCCCCGACTAGCGGGAGGTTTGGAGACCCAGTACTTC
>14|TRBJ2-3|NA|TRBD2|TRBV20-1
CSARVAGGTDTQYF
TGCAGTGCTAGAGTTGCGGGGGGCACAGATACGCAGTATTTT
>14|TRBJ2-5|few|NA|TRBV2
CASRKGLTQETQYF
TGTGCCAGCAGGAAGGGACTCACACAAGAGACCCAGTACTTC
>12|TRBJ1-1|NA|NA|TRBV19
CASSIQETSAFF
TGTGCCAGTAGTATACAGGAGACTTCAGCTTTCTTT
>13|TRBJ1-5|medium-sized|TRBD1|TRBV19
CASRLTGGQPQHF
TGTGCCAGTAGGCTGACAGGGGGTCAGCCCCAGCATTTT
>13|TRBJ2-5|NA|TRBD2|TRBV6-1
CASRAGGLETQYF
TGTGCCAGCAGGGCGGGGGGGCTGGAGACCCAGTACTTC
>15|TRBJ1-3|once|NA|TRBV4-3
CASSQDASSGNTIYF
TGCGCCAGCAGCCAAGATGCCAGCTCTGGAAACACCATATATTTT